This T cell receptor beta chain was captured by sequencing in a study of tumor and adjacent non-tumor tissue in lung cancer. At the level of the study: The cohort had 12 to 13 adenocarcinoma, a couple of squamous cell and 1 small cell patients.

Study-wide findings and caveats: Shorter survival was associated with higher TCR diversity in tumors.

Deletions cut 2 bases from V and 10 bases from J, with 18 bases between. The CDR3 has 13 residues. In germline, CDR1 is DFQATT, CDR2 SNEGSKA (reference sequence). Three rounds of nested PCR, following a modified ARM-PCR protocol, produced the TCRbeta library. MiXCR was run by TCRdb on the multiplex PCR reads, yielding one entry per CDR3 protein. The sample includes over 80,000 distinct CDR3 sequences, 80% seen only once; the top ten take 30%. On this clonotype: The antigen remains unidentified.

This sample's RNA came from whole unsorted tissue. Distant lung tissue was collected more than 3 cm away from the tumor edge. Donors were chemotherapy-naive, newly diagnosed lung cancer surgical patients in China, August–late 2014. The chain is built from TRBV20-1 and TRBJ2-7; D not resolved. The clonotype originates from a man in his 60s with small cell lung cancer. Sequenced material: distant non-tumor lung tissue. The CDR3 loop is CSARYPARTEQYF. DNA of the CDR3: TGCAGTGCTAGATATCCCGCCCGCACCGAACAGTACTTC.